The present TCR beta chain was sequenced within a study of early T cells in non-severe SARS-CoV-2 infection. TCRdb ran MiXCR on the 5' RACE reads and lists one entry per CDR3 protein. The sample yields roughly 61,000 distinct CDR3 sequences, about 13% seen once. The germline V gene has CDR1 MNHNS and CDR2 SASEGT. This CDR3 spans 15 amino acids. The ends were cut back, 1 base at V and 5 bases at J, with 15 bases in the middle. This clonotype was seen only a few times. The clonotype comes from an adult who was a healthcare worker with PCR-confirmed SARS-CoV-2 infection or an uninfected control (not recorded which). The chain uses TRBV6-1 and TRBJ2-7; D possibly corresponds to TRBD2 (5 bases). This material consisted of whole blood, taken at baseline. CDR3 DNA sequence: TGTGCCAGCAGTGAAGAGAGAGGGTGGTTCAACGAGCAGTACTTC. Protein: CASSEERGWFNEQYF.